This entry features one TCR beta chain sequence. The source of the sample is a study of blood T cell repertoires in COVID-19. At the level of the study: Acute and convalescent COVID-19 samples came from the United States, Italy and Spain. PBMCs, B-cell-depleted T cells, or T cells were the source of the cDNA or gDNA that made up the material.

In the source study's methods: Estimation of nucleated cell counts was performed using reference gene primer amplification. TCRdb keeps only in-frame clones here, not all; method: immunoSEQ multiplex PCR. V, J and clone size are those of that table, while D and trimming were read from the DNA. The sample yields about 69,000 clones, more than 75% seen once. CDR3 size: 15 residues. V lost 1 base, J lost 5 bases, and 5 bases stayed unmatched. The germline V gene has CDR1 SGHRS and CDR2 YFSETQ. J is TRBJ2-1 and V is TRBV5-1; TRBD1 matches at 8 bases. Sample: peripheral blood. This sequence originates from a human donor in a cohort sampled during active COVID-19. CDR3 amino acids: CASSLTGQGNNEQFF. The CDR3 region has the DNA TGCGCCAGCAGCTTGACTGGACAGGGTAACAATGAGCAGTTCTTC.